This TCR beta chain derives from a study of graft-versus-host responses after intestinal transplantation. This CDR3 region has 11 residues. The germline V gene encodes CDR1 SGHVS and CDR2 FNYEAQ. Trimming pared 1 base from V and 13 bases from J, leaving 10 bases between. About this clone itself: As yet, its antigen is unknown.

The assay was immunoSEQ multiplex PCR, and TCRdb's table has in-frame clones only and misses some. The sample holds approximately 85,000 clones, 80% to 95% seen once. The sequencing used unstimulated CD8+ T cells sorted from spleen or lymph node cells, collected before transplant. The chain carries TRBV7-6 and TRBJ2-5, with D tentatively TRBD1 (6 bases). The clonotype originates from a human donor who was the organ donor for an intestinal transplant. CDR3 residues: CASSLDQGSYF. CDR3 sequence (DNA): TGTGCCAGCAGCTTAGATCAGGGGTCGTACTTC.